This is a list of T cell receptor beta chains from one sample in a study of vaccination and CD4 T cells after COVID-19. TCRdb reprocessed the PCR reads via MiXCR and lists one record per CDR3 protein. The table shows fewer than 20,000 distinct CDR3 sequences, with approximately 29% occurring only once. No antigen has been identified for these receptors. Input material: cultured CD4+ T cells from blood. Receptor source: a human donor with COVID-19. The CDR3 runs from the conserved cysteine through the conserved F or W. The D gene is left open where the match is weak. Some rows mark clone size as missing; the rest say once, few, many or name a class of expanded clone.

j_gene: TRBJ1-2; v_gene: TRBV6-1; d_gene: TRBD1; abundance: few; len: 13; CDR3aa: CASRDRDSSGYTF; CDR3nt: TGTGCCAGCAGAGACAGGGACAGCTCTGGCTACACCTTC
j_gene: TRBJ2-1; v_gene: TRBV27; d_gene: NA; abundance: few; len: 13; CDR3aa: CATGPPTYYEQFF; CDR3nt: TGTGCCACCGGACCCCCCACTTATTATGAGCAGTTCTTC
j_gene: TRBJ1-6; v_gene: TRBV28; d_gene: NA; abundance: few; len: 14; CDR3aa: CASKIRAGNSPLHF; CDR3nt: TGTGCCAGCAAAATCAGGGCTGGTAATTCACCCCTCCACTTT
j_gene: TRBJ1-4; v_gene: TRBV20-1; d_gene: TRBD1; abundance: few; len: 15; CDR3aa: CSASHPDRTDEKLFF; CDR3nt: TGCAGTGCTAGTCACCCGGACAGGACCGATGAAAAACTGTTTTTT
j_gene: TRBJ1-6; v_gene: TRBV7-9; d_gene: NA; abundance: medium-sized; len: 15; CDR3aa: CASSQAGMYNSPLHF; CDR3nt: TGTGCCAGCAGCCAGGCGGGGATGTATAATTCACCCCTCCACTTT
j_gene: TRBJ2-3; v_gene: TRBV7-2; d_gene: NA; abundance: NA; len: 15; CDR3aa: CASSLPGGLQDTQYF; CDR3nt: TGTGCCAGCAGCTTGCCGGGGGGCCTCCAGGATACGCAGTATTTT
j_gene: TRBJ1-5; v_gene: TRBV6-5; d_gene: NA; abundance: few; len: 14; CDR3aa: CASSLGHSNQPQHF; CDR3nt: TGTGCCAGCAGTTTAGGGCATAGCAATCAGCCCCAGCATTTT
j_gene: TRBJ1-1; v_gene: TRBV7-9; d_gene: TRBD1; abundance: medium-sized; len: 14; CDR3aa: CASSTFRGRAEAFF; CDR3nt: TGTGCCAGCAGCACCTTCAGGGGGCGAGCTGAAGCTTTCTTT
j_gene: TRBJ2-5; v_gene: TRBV12-3/TRBV12-4; d_gene: TRBD2; abundance: NA; len: 14; CDR3aa: CASSSLGGGETQYF; CDR3nt: TGTGCCAGCAGTTCCCTCGGGGGGGGGGAGACCCAGTACTTC
j_gene: TRBJ2-2; v_gene: TRBV23-1; d_gene: NA; abundance: NA; len: 15; CDR3aa: CASSQSEDRTGELFF; CDR3nt: TGCGCCAGCAGTCAATCAGAGGACCGCACCGGGGAGCTGTTTTTT
j_gene: TRBJ2-7; v_gene: TRBV15; d_gene: NA; abundance: medium-sized; len: 14; CDR3aa: CATSRDRAADEQYF; CDR3nt: TGTGCCACCAGCAGAGACCGAGCCGCAGATGAGCAGTACTTC
j_gene: TRBJ2-3; v_gene: TRBV18; d_gene: NA; abundance: NA; len: 13; CDR3aa: CASSNAITDTQYF; CDR3nt: TGTGCCAGCTCAAACGCCATCACAGATACGCAGTATTTT
j_gene: TRBJ2-7; v_gene: TRBV7-7; d_gene: TRBD2; abundance: NA; len: 14; CDR3aa: CASSKSGGAGEQYF; CDR3nt: TGTGCTAGCAGCAAAAGCGGGGGGGCCGGCGAGCAGTACTTC
j_gene: TRBJ2-5; v_gene: TRBV2; d_gene: NA; abundance: NA; len: 15; CDR3aa: CASSGGSKGQETQYF; CDR3nt: TGTGCCAGCAGTGGAGGGAGTAAAGGTCAAGAGACCCAGTACTTC
j_gene: TRBJ1-3; v_gene: TRBV5-6; d_gene: NA; abundance: NA; len: 15; CDR3aa: CASSFRALSGDTIYF; CDR3nt: TGTGCCAGCAGCTTTAGAGCGCTTTCTGGAGACACCATATATTTT
j_gene: TRBJ2-6; v_gene: TRBV19; d_gene: NA; abundance: few; len: 16; CDR3aa: CASSMGLRSGANVLTF; CDR3nt: TGTGCCAGTAGTATGGGGTTGCGATCTGGGGCCAACGTCCTGACTTTC
j_gene: TRBJ2-2; v_gene: TRBV24-1; d_gene: TRBD1; abundance: NA; len: 15; CDR3aa: CATSDSTGAAGELFF; CDR3nt: TGTGCCACCAGTGATTCCACAGGGGCAGCGGGGGAGCTGTTTTTT
j_gene: TRBJ1-3; v_gene: TRBV7-3; d_gene: TRBD1; abundance: NA; len: 13; CDR3aa: CASAQGPGNTIYF; CDR3nt: TGTGCCAGCGCACAGGGGCCTGGAAACACCATATATTTT
j_gene: TRBJ1-5; v_gene: TRBV30; d_gene: TRBD1; abundance: NA; len: 12; CDR3aa: CAWSTGGEPQHF; CDR3nt: TGTGCCTGGAGTACAGGGGGTGAGCCCCAGCATTTT
j_gene: TRBJ2-5; v_gene: TRBV4-2; d_gene: TRBD2; abundance: NA; len: 18; CDR3aa: CASSQDRTSGVYQETQYF; CDR3nt: TGTGCCAGCAGCCAAGACAGGACTAGCGGGGTGTACCAAGAGACCCAGTACTTC
j_gene: TRBJ1-1; v_gene: TRBV6-2/TRBV6-3; d_gene: NA; abundance: NA; len: 14; CDR3aa: CASSHIHGNTEAFF; CDR3nt: TGTGCCAGCAGCCACATACACGGGAACACTGAAGCTTTCTTT
j_gene: TRBJ2-1; v_gene: TRBV2; d_gene: NA; abundance: NA; len: 12; CDR3aa: CASSPRGDEQFF; CDR3nt: TGTGCCAGCAGCCCTCGAGGGGATGAGCAGTTCTTC